This T cell receptor beta chain was retrieved from a study of blood T cell repertoires in COVID-19. Study in general: From T cells, B-cell-depleted T cells, or PBMCs came the material, which was cDNA or gDNA.

Germline loops: CDR1 GTSNPN, CDR2 SVGIG (reference sequence). The CDR3 has 14 amino acids. V shed 5 bases, J shed 6 bases, and the junction held 7 bases outside the gene matches. Original handling: How many nucleated cells were present was estimated from reference gene primer amplification. Profiling relied on immunoSEQ multiplex PCR, and the TCRdb table lists in-frame clones only, not all of them. That table is the source of V, J and clone size, and D and trimming were worked out from the DNA. The table lists 200,000 to 250,000 clones, 80% of them singletons. Participants were placed into cohorts based on the clinical history they reported.

What was sequenced was PBMCs or T cells enriched from blood (not recorded which). This TCR came from a man aged 25 to 45 with acute COVID-19. The chain links TRBV30 to TRBJ1-6; 7 nucleotides agree with TRBD1. The CDR3 nucleotides are TGTGCCTGGGTGGGACAGTATCCTAATTCACCCCTCCACTTT. Its translation: CAWVGQYPNSPLHF.